The next 12 T cell receptor beta chains were all read from a single sample in a study of control samples from healthy donors and cancer patients. Sequenced by immunoSEQ multiplex PCR; TCRdb stores in-frame clones only, minus some. The table lists about 160,000 clones, 80% to 95% of them singletons, with approximately 0.7% in the top ten. The sequenced material came from blood. The receptors were sampled from a woman aged 25 to 39 in good health.

V gene TRBV2 combines with J gene TRBJ1-2; the D gene is possibly TRBD1 (5 bases). Per the germline V gene, CDR1 is SNHLY and CDR2 is FYNNEI. The V gene lost 3 bases and the J gene lost 4 bases, with 9 bases spanning the gap. The CDR3 runs 13 residues. This CDR3 is CASSDGGGYGYTF. CDR3 nucleotides: TGTGCCAGCAGTGACGGGGGTGGCTATGGCTACACCTTC.

V usage is TRBV12-3 or TRBV12-4 and J usage is TRBJ1-1; 8 positions match TRBD1. J was trimmed by 1 base and V by 6 bases; bases with no gene match: 1. The CDR3 consists of 13 residues. CDR3 region: CASRGTGNTEAFF. CDR3 DNA: TGTGCCAGCAGAGGGACAGGGAACACTGAAGCTTTCTTT.

This clone was picked up one time. The chain recombines TRBV16 with TRBJ2-3; D might be TRBD1 (6 bases). From germline, CDR1 is KGHSY and CDR2 FQNENV. The CDR3 has 14 amino acids. The V end was cut by 7 bases, the J end by 5 bases, with 16 bases between. CDR3 sequence reads: CASTTGKREDTQYF. The CDR3 coding sequence is TGTGCCAGCACTACAGGGAAGCGAGAAGATACGCAGTATTTT.

A single count supports this clone. The rearrangement uses TRBV18 and TRBJ1-2, with 8 bases fitting TRBD1. V was clipped by 5 bases and J by 3 bases; unmatched bases: 8. Germline V gene sequence: CDR1 KGHSH, CDR2 LQKENI. The length of the CDR3 is 15 residues. CDR3 loop: CASSFNPDRDYGYTF. As DNA, the CDR3 is TGTGCCAGCTCATTCAACCCGGACAGGGACTATGGCTACACCTTC.

The chain uses TRBV28 and TRBJ2-2, with TRBD1 matching 7 bases. The J segment lost 1 base and the V segment lost 4 bases, leaving 3 bases of the junction unmatched. The CDR3 is 15 amino acids. Germline V gene data show CDR1 as MDHEN and CDR2 as SYDVKM. CDR3 residues: CASSSGTVNTGELFF. CDR3 sequence (DNA): TGTGCCAGCAGTTCCGGGACAGTGAACACCGGGGAGCTGTTTTTT.

J is TRBJ1-4 and V is TRBV6-5; 7 nucleotides line up with TRBD1. CDR1 MNHEY and CDR2 SVGAGI come from the germline V gene. Unmatched junction bases numbered 7, after V lost 7 bases and J lost 5 bases. The CDR3 is made up of 14 amino acids. The CDR3 DNA follows: TGTGCCAGCAACAAGGAGACAGGGAATGAAAAACTGTTTTTT. Protein: CASNKETGNEKLFF.

This chain connects TRBV20-1 to TRBJ1-3; D is ambiguous. V lost 3 bases, J lost 0 bases, and 12 bases lay in between. Germline V gives CDR1 DFQATT, CDR2 SNEGSKA (reference sequence). The CDR3 totals 15 residues. DNA of the CDR3: TGCAGTGCTAGTGTCGGCAGCAACTCTGGAAACACCATATATTTT. Residues: CSASVGSNSGNTIYF.

The rearrangement links TRBV7-8 to TRBJ2-4, with 13 bases aligning to TRBD2. The CDR3 length is 16 residues. V lost 5 bases and J lost 8; bases outside the gene matches: 9. CDR1 is SGHVS, CDR2 FQNEAQ, per germline. CDR3 residues: CASSGRTSGSGDIQYF. The CDR3 bases are TGTGCCAGCAGCGGGAGGACTAGCGGGAGTGGGGACATTCAGTACTTC.

This clone occurred once. The rearrangement uses TRBV5-4 and TRBJ2-7, with 9 bases matching TRBD2. With V trimmed by 0 bases and J by 4 bases, 2 bases remained unmatched. The germline V gene has CDR1 SGHNT and CDR2 YYREEE (reference sequence). CDR3 length: 14 residues. The CDR3 region is CASSLGSGSYEQYF. The CDR3 DNA reads TGTGCCAGCAGCTTGGGTAGCGGGAGTTACGAGCAGTACTTC.

Only one count was recorded for this clone. The chain links TRBV7-2 to TRBJ2-1; the match to TRBD2 covers 8 bases. Per the germline V gene, CDR1 is SGHTA and CDR2 is FQGNSA. V lost 3 bases to trimming and J lost 8 bases; unmatched junction nucleotides: 6. This CDR3 is 14 amino acids long. CDR3 in amino acids: CASSFSGGLDEQFF. Written as DNA, the CDR3 is TGTGCCAGCAGCTTCAGCGGGGGACTAGATGAGCAGTTCTTC.

CDR3 coding DNA: TGTGCCAGCAGCCGGACTGGGACAGGGATCTACGAGCAGTACTTC. It translates to CASSRTGTGIYEQYF. The J gene is TRBJ2-7, the V gene TRBV7-2; TRBD1 matches 9 bases. This CDR3 comprises 15 residues. V shed 5 bases, J shed 3 bases, and the junction held 8 bases outside the gene matches. The germline V gene encodes CDR1 SGHTA and CDR2 FQGNSA.

V and J are TRBV7-9 and TRBJ1-3; the D is unclear. From germline, CDR1 is SEHNR and CDR2 FQNEAQ (reference sequence). The CDR3 has 17 residues. V lost 0 bases and J lost 0, with 12 bases in between. CDR3 amino acids: CASSLAPTSRSGNTIYF. In nucleotides, the CDR3 is TGTGCCAGCAGCTTAGCTCCGACAAGCCGCTCTGGAAACACCATATATTTT.